This TCR beta chain was retrieved from a study of cytotoxic CD8 clonotypes in ibrutinib-treated CLL. Assay used: immunoSEQ multiplex PCR; TCRdb lists only in-frame clones, some missing. The sample contains fewer than 35,000 clones, 69% of which appear only once. Germline CDR1 SGDLS, CDR2 YYNGEE. Trimming pared 3 bases from V and 4 bases from J, leaving 13 bases between. The length of the CDR3 is 15 residues. The genes are TRBV9 and TRBJ2-2, with D uncertain. This sequence originates from a human donor with chronic lymphocytic leukemia. The input for sequencing was PBMCs, taken before ibrutinib treatment. The CDR3 nucleotides read TGTGCCAGCAGCGAAACCCAGAGATCCACCGGGGAGCTGTTTTTT. Translated, it gives CASSETQRSTGELFF.